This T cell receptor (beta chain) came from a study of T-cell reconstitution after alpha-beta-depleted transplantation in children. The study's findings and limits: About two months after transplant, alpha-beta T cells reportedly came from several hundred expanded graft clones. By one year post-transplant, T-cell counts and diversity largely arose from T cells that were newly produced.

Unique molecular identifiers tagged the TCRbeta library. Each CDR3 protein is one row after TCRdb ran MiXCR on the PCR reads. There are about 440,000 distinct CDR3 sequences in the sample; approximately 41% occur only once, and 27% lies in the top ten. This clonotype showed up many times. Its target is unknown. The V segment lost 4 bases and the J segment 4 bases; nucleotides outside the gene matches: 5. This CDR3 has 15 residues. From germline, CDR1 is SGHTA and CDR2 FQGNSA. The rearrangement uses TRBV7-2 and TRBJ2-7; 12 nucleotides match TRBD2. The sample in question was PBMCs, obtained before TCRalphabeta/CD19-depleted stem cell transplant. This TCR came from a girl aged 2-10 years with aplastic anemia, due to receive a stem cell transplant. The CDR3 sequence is CASSSGLAGKYEQYF. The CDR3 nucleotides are TGTGCCAGCAGCTCAGGACTAGCGGGGAAATACGAGCAGTACTTC.